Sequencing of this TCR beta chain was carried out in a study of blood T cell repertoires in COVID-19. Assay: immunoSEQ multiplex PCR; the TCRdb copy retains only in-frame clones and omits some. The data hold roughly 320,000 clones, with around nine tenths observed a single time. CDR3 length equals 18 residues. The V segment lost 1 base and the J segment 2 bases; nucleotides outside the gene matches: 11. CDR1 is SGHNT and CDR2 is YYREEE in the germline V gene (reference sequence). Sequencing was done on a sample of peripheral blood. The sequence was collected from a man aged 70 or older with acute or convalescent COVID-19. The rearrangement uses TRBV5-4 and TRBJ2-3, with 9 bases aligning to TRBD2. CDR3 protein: CASSLRNSLAGSTDTQYF. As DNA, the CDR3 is TGTGCCAGCAGCTTGAGGAACAGCCTAGCGGGATCCACAGATACGCAGTATTTT.